The 22 T cell receptor beta chains below were found in one sample sequenced in a study of Graves' ophthalmopathy and Graves' hyperthyroidism. The authors amplified TCR beta CDR3 regions from RNA transcripts. First-round RT-PCR with HTBI primers preceded a second-round multiplex PCR. MiXCR, applied by TCRdb to the multiplex PCR reads, yields one record per CDR3 protein. The sample contains about 340,000 distinct CDR3 sequences, roughly 17% of which appear only once. Sequencing was performed on peripheral blood. Receptors originate from an adult man with Graves' ophthalmopathy.

The chain links TRBV11-2 to TRBJ2-6; perhaps D is TRBD1 or TRBD2 (5 bases each). CDR3 length: 17 amino acids. The germline gives CDR1 SGHAT, CDR2 FQNNGV. Trimming took off 6 bases at V and 0 bases at J, with 15 bases between the two ends. The CDR3 loop is CASRGDVQFSGANVLTF. CDR3 coding DNA: TGTGCCAGCAGAGGGGACGTACAGTTCTCTGGGGCCAACGTCCTGACTTTC.

This clonotype was seen repeatedly, ten times or more. The J gene is TRBJ2-7, the V gene TRBV2; 10 bases agree with TRBD1. CDR3 length equals 14 residues. The V gene's germline CDR1 is SNHLY and CDR2 FYNNEI. J was trimmed by 6 bases and V by 6 bases; bases with no gene match: 8. CDR3: CASRDGQGGFEQYF. CDR3 bases: TGTGCCAGCAGAGATGGACAGGGGGGCTTCGAGCAGTACTTC.

The table lists this clonotype with a few counts. The CDR3 sequence: CASSFRTTTGNTIYF. The CDR3 region has the DNA TGTGCCAGCAGTTTTCGGACTACTACTGGAAACACCATATATTTT. J is TRBJ1-3 and V is TRBV28; unclear D gene. The germline V and J ends were trimmed by 3 bases and 2 bases, with 11 bases remaining between them. CDR1 is MDHEN and CDR2 is SYDVKM in the germline V gene. This CDR3 region has 15 residues.

This clonotype was picked up many times. V gene TRBV20-1 combines with J gene TRBJ1-6; the D gene is possibly TRBD1 (6 bases). V lost 3 bases and J lost 7, with 19 bases in between. CDR1 DFQATT and CDR2 SNEGSKA come from the germline V gene (reference sequence). The CDR3 extends over 16 amino acids. In DNA, the CDR3 is TGCAGTGCTAGCCTACCCGGACAGAACCTGAATTCACCCCTCCACTTT. This translates into CSASLPGQNLNSPLHF.

The table lists this clonotype with many counts. The rearrangement links TRBV12-3 or TRBV12-4 to TRBJ2-2, with a possible D match to TRBD1 (6 bases). CDR3 length: 14 residues. V was clipped by 4 bases and J by 7 bases, with 13 bases between them. In nucleotides, the CDR3 is TGTGCCAGCAGTTACCTACAGGGTTTCGGGGAGCTGTTTTTT. It translates to CASSYLQGFGELFF.

This clonotype was observed at least ten times. The V and J genes are TRBV5-1 and TRBJ1-2; the match to TRBD1 covers 7 bases. Germline CDR1 SGHRS, CDR2 YFSETQ. CDR3 length equals 14 residues. J lost 9 bases, V lost 4 bases, and 12 bases had no gene match. The CDR3 here is CASSPNTGAQRYTF. The CDR3 coding sequence is TGCGCCAGCAGCCCGAATACAGGGGCGCAGCGCTACACCTTC.

At least ten counts were recorded for this clonotype. The chain combines TRBV6-1 with TRBJ2-3; unclear D gene. Trimming removed 6 bases from V and 0 bases from J, with 4 bases in between. The germline V gene encodes CDR1 MNHNS and CDR2 SASEGT. CDR3 size: 12 residues. CDR3 loop: CASSSSTDTQYF. The CDR3 DNA is TGTGCCAGCAGCTCTAGCACAGATACGCAGTATTTT.

The sample holds many counts of this clonotype. The chain links TRBV20-1 to TRBJ1-5; D perhaps matches TRBD1 (5 bases). This CDR3 comprises 14 residues. V was cut by 1 base and J by 8 bases, with 15 bases left in between. CDR1 is DFQATT and CDR2 is SNEGSKA in the germline V gene (reference sequence). This CDR3 is CSARGGTLGEPQHF. The CDR3 DNA reads TGCAGTGCTAGAGGGGGGACGCTCGGGGAGCCCCAGCATTTT.

This clonotype has at least ten counts. The V and J genes are TRBV3-1 and TRBJ2-7, with 13 bases lining up with TRBD2. The germline V gene has CDR1 LGHDT and CDR2 YNNKEL (reference sequence). V shed 5 bases, J shed 4 bases, and the junction held 8 bases outside the gene matches. This CDR3 has 16 residues. The CDR3 coding sequence is TGTGCCAGCAGCGGCGGGAGGACTAGCGGGAGTTACGAGCAGTACTTC. Its protein product is CASSGGRTSGSYEQYF.

There are many counts of this clonotype. The rearrangement links TRBV5-1 to TRBJ2-2, with D uncertain. There are 14 residues in the CDR3. The V gene lost 0 bases and the J gene lost 4 bases, with 7 bases spanning the gap. CDR1 and CDR2 (germline): SGHRS, YFSETQ. Here the CDR3 DNA reads TGCGCCAGCAGCTTGGGAAGGACCACCGGGGAGCTGTTTTTT. Its protein is CASSLGRTTGELFF.

This clonotype came up many times. This CDR3 is CATSREQGRYEQYF. The DNA of the CDR3 is TGTGCCACCAGCAGAGAACAAGGTCGATACGAGCAGTACTTC. The V and J genes are TRBV15 and TRBJ2-7; D not certain. This CDR3 is built from 14 residues. The germline V gene has CDR1 LNHNV and CDR2 YYDKDF (reference sequence). Trimming stripped 0 bases from V and 4 bases from J, with 10 bases between. The full variable domain, rest sourced from reference TRBV15 and TRBJ2-7, is DAMVIQNPRYQVTQFGKPVTLSCSQTLNHNVMYWYQQKSSQAPKLLFHYYDKDFNNEADTPDNFQSRRPNTSFCFLDIRSPGLGDTAMYLCATSREQGRYEQYFGPGTRLTVT.

This clonotype was detected many times. V usage is TRBV9 and J usage is TRBJ2-5; 13 bases line up with TRBD2. The germline gives CDR1 SGDLS, CDR2 YYNGEE. This CDR3 spans 16 amino acids. Trimming removed 0 bases from V and 5 bases from J; junction bases left unmatched: 4. Here the CDR3 reads CASSVELAGGLETQYF. The CDR3 coding sequence is TGTGCCAGCAGCGTAGAACTAGCGGGAGGGCTGGAGACCCAGTACTTC.

The rearrangement joins TRBV2 to TRBJ1-1, with 8 bases that match TRBD1. After removal of 7 bases from V and 7 bases from J, the junction contained 8 bases not matched to a gene. This CDR3 comprises 13 residues. Per germline, CDR1 SNHLY and CDR2 FYNNEI. CDR3 sequence (DNA): TGTGCCAGCACCGGACAGGGTTGGAGTGAAGCTTTCTTT. Amino acids: CASTGQGWSEAFF.

This clonotype was observed at least ten times. The CDR3 loop reads CAWALGRYTEAFF. In DNA, the CDR3 is TGTGCCTGGGCCCTTGGACGGTACACTGAAGCTTTCTTT. The chain has TRBV30 and TRBJ1-1; no reliable D call. Germline V gene data show CDR1 as GTSNPN and CDR2 as SVGIG (reference sequence). The CDR3 consists of 13 residues. Trimming took 5 bases from V and 3 from J, leaving 13 bases between them. The full variable domain, in which reference TRBV30 and TRBJ1-1 provide the parts outside the CDR3, is SQTIHQWPATLVQPVGSPLSLECTVEGTSNPNLYWYRQAAGRGLQLLFYSVGIGQISSEVPQNLSASRPQDRQFILSSKKLLLSDSGFYLCAWALGRYTEAFFGQGTRLTVV.

At least ten counts were recorded for this clonotype. CDR3 in amino acids: CASSYPSRQHHEDPYSYTF. CDR3 in DNA: TGTGCCAGCAGCTACCCCTCTAGACAACACCATGAGGACCCTTATAGCTACACCTTC. V and J are TRBV7-2 and TRBJ1-2, with D unresolved. This CDR3 has 19 amino acids. Germline V gene lookup returns CDR1 SGHTA and CDR2 FQGNSA. V was cut by 4 bases and J by 9 bases, with 33 bases left in between. Together with reference TRBV7-2 and TRBJ1-2, the CDR3 gives the full variable domain: GAGVSQSPSNKVTEKGKDVELRCDPISGHTALYWYRQSLGQGLEFLIYFQGNSAPDKSGLPSDRFSAERTGGSVSTLTIQRTQQEDSAVYLCASSYPSRQHHEDPYSYTFGSGTRLTVV.

This clonotype was counted many times. V gene TRBV20-1 combines with J gene TRBJ1-2, with TRBD1 matching over 8 bases. J lost 8 bases, V lost 6 bases, and 11 bases had no gene match. Germline CDR1 reads DFQATT; CDR2 reads SNEGSKA (reference sequence). The CDR3 runs 13 residues. Here the CDR3 reads CSASSWTGFGYTF. The CDR3 DNA reads as TGCAGTGCCTCGTCCTGGACAGGGTTCGGCTACACCTTC.

As DNA, the CDR3 is TGCGCCAGCAGCCAAGGGACAGGGGGCACCTACGAGCAGTACTTC. Amino acids: CASSQGTGGTYEQYF. This sequence joins TRBV5-1 and TRBJ2-7, with 12 nucleotides matching TRBD1. The CDR3 is made up of 15 amino acids. The V gene's germline CDR1 is SGHRS and CDR2 YFSETQ. Trimming cost V 4 bases and J 2 bases; bases outside gene matches: 4.

Of note for this clonotype: A junction boundary mismatches the germline segment, possibly from a read error. The chain joins TRBV11-2 to TRBJ2-7; 7 nucleotides match TRBD2. Germline V lookup: CDR1 SGHAT, CDR2 FQNNGV. The CDR3 contains 17 residues. DNA for the CDR3: TGTGCCAGCATCTTAGTCCGCGGGGAGGGCCCTCGGCACGAGCAGTACTTC. Translation: CASILVRGEGPRHEQYF.

This clonotype was found many times. The rearrangement joins TRBV11-2 to TRBJ1-5, with 7 bases that match TRBD1. V lost 5 bases, J lost 1 base, and 8 bases stayed unmatched. Germline V gene sequence: CDR1 SGHAT, CDR2 FQNNGV. This CDR3 is built from 16 residues. The CDR3 DNA reads as TGTGCCAGCAGCCCAGGAGGGGGCCCGAGCAATCAGCCCCAGCATTTT. This gives the protein CASSPGGGPSNQPQHF.

There are many counts of this clonotype. The chain's CDR3 is CASSTSGPYKTPAYEQYF. The CDR3 DNA is TGTGCCAGCAGCACTAGCGGACCCTATAAAACGCCCGCCTACGAGCAGTACTTC. The V call is TRBV2, the J call TRBJ2-7; 8 positions agree with TRBD2. Germline-derived CDR1 and CDR2 are SNHLY and FYNNEI. The CDR3 covers 18 residues. Trimming took 6 bases from V and 2 from J; bases not matched to a gene: 18.

In this sample, this clonotype turned up many times. CDR3 residues: CSARVPQGAFF. CDR3 bases: TGCAGTGCTAGAGTACCCCAGGGAGCTTTCTTT. V gene TRBV20-1 combines with J gene TRBJ1-1; D may be TRBD1 (5 bases). With 1 base removed from V and 10 bases from J, the gap between germline ends came to 10 bases. The CDR3 has 11 amino acids. Germline values: CDR1 DFQATT, CDR2 SNEGSKA (reference sequence).

This clonotype was seen repeatedly, ten times or more. V usage is TRBV9 and J usage is TRBJ2-5; 12 bases agree with TRBD1. This CDR3 has 15 residues. J was trimmed by 5 bases and V by 2 bases; bases with no gene match: 4. CDR1 and CDR2 (germline): SGDLS, YYNGEE. CDR3 protein: CASSVGTGGKETQYF. The CDR3 nucleotides are TGTGCCAGCAGCGTTGGGACAGGGGGCAAGGAGACCCAGTACTTC.